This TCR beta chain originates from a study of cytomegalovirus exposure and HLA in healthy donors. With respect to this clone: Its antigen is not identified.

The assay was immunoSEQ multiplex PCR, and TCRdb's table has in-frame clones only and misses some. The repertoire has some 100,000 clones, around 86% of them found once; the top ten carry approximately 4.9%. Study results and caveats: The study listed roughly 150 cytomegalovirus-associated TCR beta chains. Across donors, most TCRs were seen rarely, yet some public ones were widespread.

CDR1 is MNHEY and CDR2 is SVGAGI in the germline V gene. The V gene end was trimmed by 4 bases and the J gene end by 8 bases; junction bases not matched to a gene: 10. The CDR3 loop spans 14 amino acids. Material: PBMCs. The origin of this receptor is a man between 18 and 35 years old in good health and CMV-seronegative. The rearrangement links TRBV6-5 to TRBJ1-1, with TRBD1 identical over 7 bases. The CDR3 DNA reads TGTGCCAGCAGTTCCGTTGAGGGGGCCGCCGAAGCTTTCTTT. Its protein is CASSSVEGAAEAFF.